A single sample gave rise to the 27 T cell receptor beta chains below, sequenced in a study of shared clonotypes between healthy human individuals. CD8 cells regarded as naive lacked CD45RO, were positively chosen for CCR7, and omitted terminally differentiated effector memory CD45RA+ cells. The data were produced by immunoSEQ multiplex PCR, yet TCRdb's version contains in-frame clones alone and is incomplete. Of about 2,100,000 clones in the sample, 85% to 95% were seen once. What was sequenced was naive CD8+ T cells from PBMCs. Receptor source: a man aged 18 to 35 in good health. Some clones in this sample may be carry-over from other donors' samples.

The rearrangement uses TRBV11-2 and TRBJ2-3; 7 nucleotides agree with TRBD1. Per the germline V gene, CDR1 is SGHAT and CDR2 is FQNNGV. V lost 5 bases, J lost 2 bases, and 13 bases stayed unmatched. The CDR3 has 17 amino acids. This CDR3 is CASSTNRGKGPTDTQYF. The CDR3 nucleotides are TGTGCCAGCAGCACAAACAGGGGAAAGGGACCCACAGATACGCAGTATTTT.

V is TRBV5-6 and J is TRBJ2-7; D may be TRBD1 (6 bases). Germline V lookup: CDR1 SGHDT, CDR2 YYEEEE. Trimming left V 2 bases short and J 5 bases short, with 11 bases between. The CDR3 length is 13 residues. The CDR3 sequence is CASSLVKGDEQYF. CDR3 nucleotides: TGTGCCAGCAGCTTAGTTAAGGGGGACGAGCAGTACTTC.

The table lists this clone with a count of one. V and J are TRBV19 and TRBJ1-3; D is ambiguous. The CDR3 is made up of 14 amino acids. Germline V lookup: CDR1 LNHDA, CDR2 SQIVND (reference sequence). The V and J ends lost 3 bases and 0 bases respectively, with 6 bases between them. CDR3 DNA sequence: TGTGCCAGTAGTATGCCAGGCTCTGGAAACACCATATATTTT. Translating gives CASSMPGSGNTIYF.

The count of this clone is one. The chain employs TRBV4-2 and TRBJ1-1; TRBD1 matches at 8 bases. The CDR3 totals 13 residues. Unmatched junction bases numbered 4, after V lost 0 bases and J lost 10 bases. Germline V gene sequence: CDR1 LGHNA, CDR2 YNFKEQ. CDR3 DNA: TGTGCCAGCAGCCAAGATGTCAGGGGGCCAGCTTTCTTT. Protein sequence: CASSQDVRGPAFF.

This chain uses TRBV28 with TRBJ2-1; D call uncertain. V shed 7 bases and J shed 4 bases, with 11 bases lying between them. The CDR3 spans 13 residues. CDR1 MDHEN and CDR2 SYDVKM come from the germline V gene. CDR3 region: CASTPLVYNEQFF. CDR3 sequence (DNA): TGTGCCAGCACCCCGCTCGTATACAATGAGCAGTTCTTC. Full variable domain (remainder filled in from reference TRBV28 and TRBJ2-1): DVKVTQSSRYLVKRTGEKVFLECVQDMDHENMFWYRQDPGLGLRLIYFSYDVKMKEKGDIPEGYSVSREKKERFSLILESASTNQTSMYLCASTPLVYNEQFFGPGTRLTVL.

The chain carries TRBV16 and TRBJ2-3; D gene ambiguous. Per the germline V gene, CDR1 is KGHSY and CDR2 is FQNENV. The CDR3 totals 14 residues. V was clipped by 5 bases and J by 4 bases, with 13 bases between them. The CDR3 sequence is CASSKPATPDTQYF. CDR3 bases: TGTGCCAGCAGCAAGCCGGCAACCCCAGATACGCAGTATTTT.

The chain carries TRBV6-5 and TRBJ2-2; 10 nucleotides match TRBD2. The CDR3 has 15 residues. J lost 7 bases, V lost 5 bases, and 7 bases had no gene match. Per germline, CDR1 MNHEY and CDR2 SVGAGI. The CDR3 loop reads CASSQTSGNSGELFF. The CDR3 coding sequence is TGTGCCAGCAGTCAAACTAGCGGGAATAGCGGGGAGCTGTTTTTT.

The genes are TRBV9 and TRBJ2-3; the D gene could be TRBD1 or TRBD2 (7 bases each). Trimming took 4 bases from V and 1 from J, leaving 16 bases between them. The CDR3 runs to 16 residues. Looked up from germline, CDR1 is SGDLS and CDR2 is YYNGEE. This CDR3 reads CASSLPGGGGTDTQYF. In DNA, the CDR3 is TGTGCCAGCAGCCTTCCAGGGGGGGGCGGCACAGATACGCAGTATTTT.

V and J are TRBV14 and TRBJ2-1; D perhaps matches TRBD2 (7 bases). In germline, CDR1 is SGHDN, CDR2 FVKESK. This CDR3 is 15 amino acids long. V lost 6 bases, J lost 9 bases, and 21 bases lay in between. CDR3 in amino acids: CASSLRRGGTGEQFF. CDR3 DNA: TGTGCCAGCAGTCTCCGGAGGGGGGGGACTGGTGAGCAGTTCTTC.

The chain uses TRBV19 and TRBJ1-2; D is perhaps TRBD1 (5 bases). The CDR3 runs to 15 residues. Per germline, CDR1 LNHDA and CDR2 SQIVND (reference sequence). V was shortened by 7 bases and J by 0 bases, with 15 bases between the two germline ends. CDR3 protein: CASNNRQYPNYGYTF. The CDR3 DNA reads TGTGCCAGTAACAATCGACAGTACCCTAACTATGGCTACACCTTC.

V usage is TRBV5-6 and J usage is TRBJ2-5; a weak D match, TRBD2 (5 bases). The CDR3 sequence is 14 residues long. The V and J ends lost 5 bases and 2 bases respectively, with 13 bases between them. Germline V lookup: CDR1 SGHDT, CDR2 YYEEEE. This chain's CDR3 is CASRRPGTQETQYF. The CDR3 DNA follows: TGTGCCAGCAGACGCCCGGGAACTCAAGAGACCCAGTACTTC.

V gene TRBV27 combines with J gene TRBJ2-2; TRBD2 matches at 9 bases. This CDR3 is built from 15 residues. Trimming removed 8 bases from V and 6 bases from J; junction bases left unmatched: 10. In germline, CDR1 is MNHEY, CDR2 SMNVEV (reference sequence). This CDR3 reads CASGGGARGSGELFF. CDR3 in DNA: TGTGCCAGCGGCGGGGGGGCCCGTGGCTCCGGGGAGCTGTTTTTT.

V and J are TRBV7-6 and TRBJ2-2; the match to TRBD2 covers 12 bases. The V and J ends lost 5 bases and 9 bases, in that order; junction bases with no gene match: 7. Germline CDR1 reads SGHVS; CDR2 reads FNYEAQ. CDR3 length: 15 residues. As DNA, the CDR3 is TGTGCCAGCAGCCAACTAGCGGGAGGAAGGCGGGAGCTGTTTTTT. Its translation: CASSQLAGGRRELFF.

The DNA for the CDR3 is TGTGCCAGCAGCCCCTACAGGGGCGCTAACTATGGCTACACCTTC. It encodes CASSPYRGANYGYTF. V gene TRBV13 combines with J gene TRBJ1-2, with 7 bases fitting TRBD1. Looked up from germline, CDR1 is PRHDT and CDR2 is FYEKMQ (reference sequence). The ends lost 5 bases at V and 0 bases at J; junction bases unmatched: 6. This CDR3 comprises 15 residues.

The chain employs TRBV10-3 and TRBJ1-1, with D perhaps matching TRBD1 (6 bases). Germline CDR1 and CDR2: ENHRY and SYGVKD. Trimming pared 4 bases from V and 3 bases from J, leaving 12 bases between. The CDR3 is 14 residues long. The CDR3 protein is CAISGPGADTEAFF. The CDR3, as DNA: TGTGCCATCAGTGGACCGGGGGCGGACACTGAAGCTTTCTTT.

The rearrangement links TRBV5-4 to TRBJ2-7; 10 bases fit TRBD1. Germline V lookup: CDR1 SGHNT, CDR2 YYREEE (reference sequence). CDR3 length: 15 residues. V trimming: 4 bases; J trimming: 1 base; junction bases outside the gene matches: 5. CDR3 nucleotide sequence: TGTGCCAGCAGCGCTGGGACAGGGGAATCCTACGAGCAGTACTTC. Encoded protein: CASSAGTGESYEQYF.

This clone was observed once. The sample has other DNA sequences that encode this CDR3 too. The chain carries TRBV15 and TRBJ2-2; 16 bases agree with TRBD2. From germline, CDR1 is LNHNV and CDR2 YYDKDF (reference sequence). With V trimmed by 3 bases and J by 6 bases, 1 base remained unmatched. The CDR3 extends over 16 amino acids. The CDR3 sequence: CATSRGLAGGPGELFF. The CDR3 DNA reads as TGTGCCACCAGCAGGGGACTAGCGGGAGGGCCCGGGGAGCTGTTTTTT.

As for this clone: This sample includes further DNA sequences coding for the same CDR3. The V and J genes are TRBV11-2 and TRBJ2-7; D unresolved. The V end was cut by 3 bases, the J end by 2 bases, with 5 bases between. The V gene's germline CDR1 is SGHAT and CDR2 FQNNGV. CDR3 length equals 12 residues. DNA for the CDR3: TGTGCCAGCAGCTTGGGTACCTACGAGCAGTACTTC. Amino acids: CASSLGTYEQYF.

V gene TRBV27 combines with J gene TRBJ1-3, with D unresolved. There are 14 residues in the CDR3. CDR1 is MNHEY and CDR2 is SMNVEV in the germline V gene (reference sequence). V was pared by 0 bases and J by 4 bases, with 7 bases between. CDR3 loop: CASSLSGQGNTIYF. As DNA, the CDR3 is TGTGCCAGCAGTTTATCGGGTCAGGGAAACACCATATATTTT.

The rearrangement joins TRBV11-2 to TRBJ1-2; no reliable D call. From germline, CDR1 is SGHAT and CDR2 FQNNGV. This CDR3 is built from 14 residues. Trimming shortened V by 4 bases and J by 6 bases, and 15 bases separated the two germline ends. The CDR3 DNA follows: TGTGCCAGCAGCTCAGGCCGGGTGTTGCATGGCTACACCTTC. Translating gives CASSSGRVLHGYTF.

The chain links TRBV27 to TRBJ2-5, with TRBD1 identical over 10 bases. This CDR3 is built from 15 residues. CDR1 and CDR2 (germline): MNHEY, SMNVEV (reference sequence). The junction had 4 bases not matched to a gene; V was cut back by 1 base and J by 5 bases. Here the CDR3 reads CASSLFGTGDETQYF. Here the CDR3 DNA reads TGTGCCAGCAGTTTATTCGGGACAGGGGACGAGACCCAGTACTTC.

The chain couples TRBV27 to TRBJ2-7; the D gene is possibly TRBD1 (6 bases). This CDR3 region has 17 residues. CDR1 and CDR2 (germline): MNHEY, SMNVEV (reference sequence). V was trimmed by 5 bases and J by 3 bases, leaving 23 bases between them. DNA for the CDR3: TGTGCCAGCAGTCCCTTAACCCTTACAGGGTTGAGCTACGAGCAGTACTTC. As protein: CASSPLTLTGLSYEQYF.

The chain employs TRBV19 and TRBJ2-1, with D hard to call. CDR3 size: 13 residues. With 3 bases removed from V and 6 bases from J, the gap between germline ends came to 9 bases. Per germline, CDR1 LNHDA and CDR2 SQIVND (reference sequence). The CDR3 loop reads CASSINEANEQFF. The CDR3 nucleotides read TGTGCCAGTAGTATTAACGAAGCCAATGAGCAGTTCTTC.

For the CDR3, the DNA is TGTGCCAGCATCGGGGGGATAGGCGAGCAGTACTTC. Residues: CASIGGIGEQYF. The rearrangement joins TRBV27 to TRBJ2-7; 7 bases agree with TRBD2. The trim removed 7 bases at V and 6 bases at J, leaving 6 bases unmatched. CDR1 is MNHEY and CDR2 is SMNVEV in the germline V gene (reference sequence). The CDR3 covers 12 residues.

The chain is built from TRBV5-6 and TRBJ1-5; 7 bases match TRBD1. J gave up 9 bases and V 2 bases, and 5 bases lay outside the gene matches. Looked up from germline, CDR1 is SGHDT and CDR2 is YYEEEE. The length of the CDR3 is 13 residues. This CDR3 is CASSFGTASPQHF. CDR3 nucleotides: TGTGCCAGCAGCTTCGGGACAGCATCGCCCCAGCATTTT.

CDR3 coding DNA: TGTGCCAGCTCTAGGGGCGGGAGTGGATACGAGCAGTACTTC. Translation: CASSRGGSGYEQYF. This chain links TRBV19 with TRBJ2-7; 7 positions match TRBD2. Trimming at V came to 9 bases and at J to 4 bases, leaving 12 bases not matched to a gene. The CDR3 length is 14 residues. Germline V gene lookup returns CDR1 LNHDA and CDR2 SQIVND (reference sequence).

The chain carries TRBV7-9 and TRBJ2-3, with D perhaps TRBD2 (5 bases). This CDR3 region has 16 residues. V was clipped by 5 bases and J by 6 bases, with 21 bases between them. CDR1 is SEHNR, CDR2 FQNEAQ, per germline (reference sequence). CDR3 sequence (DNA): TGTGCCAGCAGCACGTGGGAGACTTCACACGGGGATACGCAGTATTTT. Its protein product is CASSTWETSHGDTQYF.